This TCR beta chain was captured in a study of T cells in Graves' hyperthyroidism and ophthalmopathy. V was pared by 1 base and J by 5 bases, with 5 bases of the junction left unmatched. The CDR3 runs 15 residues. Germline CDR1 reads LNHNV; CDR2 reads YYDKDF (reference sequence). Amplification targeted TCR beta CDR3 regions from RNA transcripts. The TCR CDR3 was amplified in a first-round RT-PCR using the HTBI primer set. One entry per CDR3 protein results from TCRdb running MiXCR on the multiplex PCR reads. The table has approximately 410,000 distinct CDR3 sequences, roughly 13% seen once. No ophthalmopathy progression within 18 months constituted stable Graves' hyperthyroidism. Clinical symptoms, serum thyroxine, TRAb, thyroid ultrasound and orbital computed tomography informed diagnoses. Study-level points and caveats: Most thyroid-expanded clonotypes above 0.001 were also found in blood.

This clonotype was counted a few times. Its antigen is still unknown. V usage is TRBV15 and J usage is TRBJ2-1; 7 bases fit TRBD2. The clonotype comes from a woman between 18 and 29 years old with Graves' hyperthyroidism. The sample consisted of blood. Here the CDR3 reads CATSRVRETHNEQFF. The CDR3 coding sequence is TGTGCCACCAGCAGAGTGCGGGAGACACACAATGAGCAGTTCTTC.